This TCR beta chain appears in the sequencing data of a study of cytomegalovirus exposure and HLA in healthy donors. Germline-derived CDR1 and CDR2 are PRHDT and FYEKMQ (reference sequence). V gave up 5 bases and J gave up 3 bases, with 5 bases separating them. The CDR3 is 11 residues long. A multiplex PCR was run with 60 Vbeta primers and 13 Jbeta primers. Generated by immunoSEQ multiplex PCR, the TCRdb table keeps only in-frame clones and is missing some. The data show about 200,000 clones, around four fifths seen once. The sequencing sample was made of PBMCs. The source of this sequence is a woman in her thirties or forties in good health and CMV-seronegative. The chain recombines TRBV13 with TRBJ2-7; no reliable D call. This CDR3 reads CASSQIYEQYF. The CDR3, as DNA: TGTGCCAGCAGCCAAATCTACGAGCAGTACTTC.